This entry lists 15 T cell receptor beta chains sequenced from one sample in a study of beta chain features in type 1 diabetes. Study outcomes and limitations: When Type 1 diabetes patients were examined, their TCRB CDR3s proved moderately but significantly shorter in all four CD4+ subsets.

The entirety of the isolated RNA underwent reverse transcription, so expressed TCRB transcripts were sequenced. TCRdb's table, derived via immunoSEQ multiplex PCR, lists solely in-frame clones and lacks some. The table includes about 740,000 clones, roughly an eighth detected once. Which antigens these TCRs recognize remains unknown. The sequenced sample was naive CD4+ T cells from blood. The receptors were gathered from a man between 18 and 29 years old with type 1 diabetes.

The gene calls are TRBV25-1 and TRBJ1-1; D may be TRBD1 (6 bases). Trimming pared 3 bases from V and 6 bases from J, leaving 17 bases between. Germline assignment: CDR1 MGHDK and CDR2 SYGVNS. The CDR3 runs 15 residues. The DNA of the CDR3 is TGTGCCAGCAGTGAGCTGGGACAAAGTGGCGCTGAAGCTTTCTTT. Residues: CASSELGQSGAEAFF.

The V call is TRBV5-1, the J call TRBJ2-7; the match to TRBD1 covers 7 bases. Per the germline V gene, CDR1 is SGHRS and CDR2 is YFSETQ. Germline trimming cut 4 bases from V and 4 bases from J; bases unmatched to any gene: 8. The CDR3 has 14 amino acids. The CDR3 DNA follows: TGCGCCAGCAGCCTGGGGACAGAGCCGTACGAGCAGTACTTC. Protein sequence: CASSLGTEPYEQYF.

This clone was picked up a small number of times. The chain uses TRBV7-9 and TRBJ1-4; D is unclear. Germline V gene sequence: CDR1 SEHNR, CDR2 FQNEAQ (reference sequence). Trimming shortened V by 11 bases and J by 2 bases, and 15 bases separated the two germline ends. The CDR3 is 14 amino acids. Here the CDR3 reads CASMVGGTNEKLFF. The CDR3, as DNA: TGTGCCTCCATGGTGGGCGGGACTAATGAAAAACTGTTTTTT.

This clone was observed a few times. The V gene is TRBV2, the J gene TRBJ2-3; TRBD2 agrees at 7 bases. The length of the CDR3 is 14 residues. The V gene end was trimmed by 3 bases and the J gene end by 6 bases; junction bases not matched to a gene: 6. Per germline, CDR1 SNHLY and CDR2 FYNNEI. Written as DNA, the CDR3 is TGTGCCAGCAGTGAGGGCAGCGGGGTGGATACGCAGTATTTT. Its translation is CASSEGSGVDTQYF.

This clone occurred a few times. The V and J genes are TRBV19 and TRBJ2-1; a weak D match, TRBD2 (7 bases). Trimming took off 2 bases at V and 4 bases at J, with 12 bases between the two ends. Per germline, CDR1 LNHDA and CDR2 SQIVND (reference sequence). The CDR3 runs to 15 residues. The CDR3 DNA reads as TGTGCCAGTAGTATAACGGGGGGCTCGTACAATGAGCAGTTCTTC. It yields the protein CASSITGGSYNEQFF.

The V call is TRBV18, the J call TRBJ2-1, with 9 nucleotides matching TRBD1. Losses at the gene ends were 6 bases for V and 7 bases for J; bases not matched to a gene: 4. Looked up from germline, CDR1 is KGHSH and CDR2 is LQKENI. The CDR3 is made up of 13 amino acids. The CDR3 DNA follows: TGTGCCAGCTCCCGCGACAGGGGGAATGAGCAGTTCTTC. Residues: CASSRDRGNEQFF.

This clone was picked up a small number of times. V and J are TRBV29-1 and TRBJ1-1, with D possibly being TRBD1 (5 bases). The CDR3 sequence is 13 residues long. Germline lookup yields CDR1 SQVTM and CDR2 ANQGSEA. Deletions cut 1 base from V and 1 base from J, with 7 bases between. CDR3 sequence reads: CSVEGRGNTEAFF. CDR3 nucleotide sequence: TGCAGCGTTGAAGGAAGGGGGAACACTGAAGCTTTCTTT. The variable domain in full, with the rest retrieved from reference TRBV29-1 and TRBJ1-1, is SAVISQKPSRDICQRGTSLTIQCQVDSQVTMMFWYRQQPGQSLTLIATANQGSEATYESGFVIDKFPISRPNLTFSTLTVSNMSPEDSSIYLCSVEGRGNTEAFFGQGTRLTVV.

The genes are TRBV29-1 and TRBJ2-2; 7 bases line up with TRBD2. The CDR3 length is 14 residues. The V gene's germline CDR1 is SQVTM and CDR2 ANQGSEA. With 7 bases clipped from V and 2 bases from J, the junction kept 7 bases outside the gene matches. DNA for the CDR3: TGCAGCGGCCAGGCGGGGGTTAACACCGGGGAGCTGTTTTTT. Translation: CSGQAGVNTGELFF.

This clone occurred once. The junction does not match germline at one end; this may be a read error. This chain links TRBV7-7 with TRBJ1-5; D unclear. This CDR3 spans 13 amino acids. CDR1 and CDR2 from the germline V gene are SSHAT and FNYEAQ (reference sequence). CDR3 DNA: TGTGCTAGCAGCACCGGGATAAATCAGCCCCAGCATTTT. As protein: CASSTGINQPQHF.

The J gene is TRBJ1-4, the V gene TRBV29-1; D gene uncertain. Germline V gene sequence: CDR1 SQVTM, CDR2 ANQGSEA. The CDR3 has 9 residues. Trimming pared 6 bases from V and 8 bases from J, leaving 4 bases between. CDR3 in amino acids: CSVVEKLFF. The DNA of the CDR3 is TGCAGCGTAGTGGAAAAACTGTTTTTT.

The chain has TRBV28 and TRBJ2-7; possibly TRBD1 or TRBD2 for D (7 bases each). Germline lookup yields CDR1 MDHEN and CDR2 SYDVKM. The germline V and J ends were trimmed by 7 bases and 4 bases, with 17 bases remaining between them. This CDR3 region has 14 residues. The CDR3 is CASNSGTAGYEQYF. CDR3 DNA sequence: TGTGCCAGCAATTCCGGGACAGCGGGGTACGAGCAGTACTTC. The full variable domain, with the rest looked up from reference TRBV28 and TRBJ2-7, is DVKVTQSSRYLVKRTGEKVFLECVQDMDHENMFWYRQDPGLGLRLIYFSYDVKMKEKGDIPEGYSVSREKKERFSLILESASTNQTSMYLCASNSGTAGYEQYFGPGTRLTVT.

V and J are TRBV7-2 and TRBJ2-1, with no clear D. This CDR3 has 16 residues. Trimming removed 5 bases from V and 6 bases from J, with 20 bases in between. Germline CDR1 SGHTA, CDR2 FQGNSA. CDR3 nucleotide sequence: TGTGCCAGCAGCCCACCCTTCCTTAGTGCCGGCAATGAGCAGTTCTTC. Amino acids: CASSPPFLSAGNEQFF.

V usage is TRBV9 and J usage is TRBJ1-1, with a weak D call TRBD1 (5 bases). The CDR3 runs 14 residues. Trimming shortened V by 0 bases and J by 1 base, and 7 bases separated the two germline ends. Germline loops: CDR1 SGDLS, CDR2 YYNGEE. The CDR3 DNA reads TGTGCCAGCAGCGTAGATCAGGGGAACACTGAAGCTTTCTTT. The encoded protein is CASSVDQGNTEAFF.

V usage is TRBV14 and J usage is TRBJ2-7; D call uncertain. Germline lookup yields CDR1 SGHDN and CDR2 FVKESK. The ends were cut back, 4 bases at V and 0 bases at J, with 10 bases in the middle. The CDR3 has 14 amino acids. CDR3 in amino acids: CASSPSLSSYEQYF. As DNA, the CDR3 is TGTGCCAGCAGCCCCAGCCTTTCCTCCTACGAGCAGTACTTC.

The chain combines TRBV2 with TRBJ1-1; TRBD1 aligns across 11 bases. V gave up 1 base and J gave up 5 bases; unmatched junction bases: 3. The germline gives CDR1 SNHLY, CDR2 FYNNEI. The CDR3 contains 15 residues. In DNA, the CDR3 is TGTGCCAGCAGTGAAGGGGGACAGGGGGTGACTGAAGCTTTCTTT. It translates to CASSEGGQGVTEAFF. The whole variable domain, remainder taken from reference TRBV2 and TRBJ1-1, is EPEVTQTPSHQVTQMGQEVILRCVPISNHLYFYWYRQILGQKVEFLVSFYNNEISEKSEIFDDQFSVERPDGSNFTLKIRSTKLEDSAMYFCASSEGGQGVTEAFFGQGTRLTVV.